Each of the 14 T cell receptor beta chains below was sequenced from the same sample in a study of Graves' ophthalmopathy and Graves' hyperthyroidism. The authors amplified TCR beta CDR3 regions, and they did so from RNA transcripts for repertoire sequencing. In the first round, RT-PCR was carried out with HTBI primers, and a multiplex PCR formed the second round. From the multiplex PCR reads, TCRdb called clonotypes with MiXCR, one entry per CDR3 protein. The table shows under 800,000 distinct CDR3 sequences, with approximately 21% occurring only once. Sequenced input: peripheral blood. The receptors stem from a woman aged 18-29 years with stable Graves' hyperthyroidism. Some clones in this sample may be carry-over from other donors' samples.

Many counts were recorded for this clonotype. This chain joins TRBV28 and TRBJ2-6; D unresolved. The V end was cut by 5 bases, the J end by 0 bases, with 11 bases between. The germline V gene encodes CDR1 MDHEN and CDR2 SYDVKM. CDR3 length equals 16 residues. The CDR3 sequence: CASSLSFGSGANVLTF. The CDR3 DNA reads as TGTGCCAGCAGTCTATCATTTGGCTCTGGGGCCAACGTCCTGACTTTC.

A few counts support this clonotype. The chain recombines TRBV11-1 with TRBJ1-6; a possible D gene is TRBD1 (6 bases). V shed 5 bases and J shed 2 bases, with 13 bases lying between them. CDR1 SGHAT and CDR2 FQDESV come from the germline V gene (reference sequence). This CDR3 has 16 residues. CDR3 amino acids: CASSREGGPYNSPLHF. CDR3 DNA sequence: TGTGCCAGCAGCCGCGAGGGGGGCCCCTATAATTCACCCCTCCACTTT.

The table lists this clonotype with a few counts. Being one base from a much bigger clone, this may be a read error. This chain links TRBV5-6 with TRBJ2-5; 7 nucleotides align to TRBD1. Germline V lookup: CDR1 SGHDT, CDR2 YYEEEE. This CDR3 contains 16 residues. CDR3 nucleotide sequence: TGTGCCAGCAGCTTGGTAACAGGGGAGAGCCAAGAGACCAAGTACTTC. Its protein product is CASSLVTGESQETKYF.

The V call is TRBV10-3, the J call TRBJ1-2; no clear D. Germline CDR1 ENHRY, CDR2 SYGVKD. This CDR3 comprises 14 residues. Trimming took off 7 bases at V and 8 bases at J, with 20 bases between the two ends. CDR3 in DNA: TGTGCCATCACTCGACGGGCCTCGGGATCCGGCTACACCTTC. Translated, it gives CAITRRASGSGYTF.

The rearrangement uses TRBV19 and TRBJ2-2; D is perhaps TRBD2 (6 bases). V was cut by 7 bases and J by 5 bases, with 17 bases left in between. CDR3 length: 15 residues. The germline gives CDR1 LNHDA, CDR2 SQIVND (reference sequence). This CDR3 reads CASTPGTRGTGELFF. DNA of the CDR3: TGTGCCAGTACCCCCGGGACTCGCGGGACCGGGGAGCTGTTTTTT.

This clonotype was picked up many times. Compared with germline, one end of the junction differs, possibly owing to a read error. The genes are TRBV7-3 and TRBJ2-7, with D perhaps matching TRBD2 (7 bases). This CDR3 is built from 17 residues. CDR1 and CDR2 (germline): SGHTA, FQGTGA. This chain's CDR3 is CASSLRTIAGARYERYF. For the CDR3, the DNA is TGTGCCAGCAGCTTAAGGACCATTGCGGGGGCGCGTTACGAGCGGTACTTC.

J is TRBJ1-2 and V is TRBV11-1; D might be TRBD1 (5 bases). Germline CDR1 is SGHAT and CDR2 is FQDESV (reference sequence). The CDR3 contains 12 residues. V dropped 5 bases and J dropped 7 bases, with 11 bases sitting between them. The CDR3 DNA reads as TGTGCCAGCAGCGCCGGGGGGACTGGCTACACCTTC. This encodes CASSAGGTGYTF.

There are many counts of this clonotype. V and J are TRBV20-1 and TRBJ2-5, with D unclear. The CDR3 length is 13 residues. Germline V CDR1 and CDR2: DFQATT, SNEGSKA (reference sequence). With 3 bases removed from V and 2 bases from J, the gap between germline ends came to 10 bases. The DNA for the CDR3 is TGCAGTGCTAGGTCCGGGTGGCAAGAGACCCAGTACTTC. Its protein product is CSARSGWQETQYF.

Many counts were recorded for this clonotype. The rearrangement links TRBV28 to TRBJ2-2; 7 bases are a match to TRBD1. Germline values: CDR1 MDHEN, CDR2 SYDVKM. CDR3 size: 14 residues. V lost 6 bases and J lost 6; bases outside the gene matches: 7. CDR3: CASRTTGRAGELFF. As DNA, the CDR3 is TGTGCCAGCAGAACGACAGGGCGGGCCGGGGAGCTGTTTTTT.

This clonotype has a handful of counts. This chain joins TRBV6-2 or TRBV6-3 and TRBJ2-7, with TRBD1 matching 11 bases. V shed 2 bases and J 4 bases; nucleotides not matched to a gene: 10. The CDR3 totals 17 residues. Germline V lookup: CDR1 MNHEY, CDR2 SVGEGT. The CDR3: CASSYPTGTGGRYEQYF. The CDR3 DNA follows: TGTGCCAGCAGTTACCCAACCGGGACAGGGGGTAGGTACGAGCAGTACTTC.

Notes on this clonotype: A much more abundant neighbour one base away suggests this may be a read error. J is TRBJ1-1 and V is TRBV6-1; 10 positions match TRBD1. CDR3 size: 15 residues. Germline CDR1 is MNHNS and CDR2 is SASEGT. The junction had 3 bases not matched to a gene; V was cut back by 2 bases and J by 3 bases. The DNA of the CDR3 is TGTGCCAGCAGTGAATCCGGGACAGGGGACACTGAAGCTTTCTTT. Translation: CASSESGTGDTEAFF.

This clonotype was found a few times. The chain carries TRBV6-5 and TRBJ2-7; D gene ambiguous. The V gene's germline CDR1 is MNHEY and CDR2 SVGAGI. The V gene lost 2 bases and the J gene lost 5 bases, with 10 bases spanning the gap. The CDR3 is 13 residues long. The CDR3 protein is CASSYDRVDEQYF. In DNA, the CDR3 is TGTGCCAGCAGTTACGATAGGGTAGACGAGCAGTACTTC.

This chain uses TRBV12-3 or TRBV12-4 with TRBJ1-2; D ambiguous. Between the trimmed V and J ends, which lost 0 bases and 4 bases, there was a span of 12 bases. This CDR3 has 15 residues. The CDR3 nucleotides are TGTGCCAGCAGTTTAGCCGCCGGCAGACGCTATGGCTACACCTTC. It translates to CASSLAAGRRYGYTF.

The chain couples TRBV19 to TRBJ1-5; 8 nucleotides line up with TRBD1. The CDR3 runs 16 residues. V lost 4 bases to trimming and J lost 3 bases; unmatched junction nucleotides: 8. Germline lookup yields CDR1 LNHDA and CDR2 SQIVND (reference sequence). The CDR3 DNA sequence: TGTGCCAGTAGTACAAGTGGACAGGGAATCAATCAGCCCCAGCATTTT. Translated, it gives CASSTSGQGINQPQHF.